The TCR beta chain described here comes from a study of cytomegalovirus exposure and HLA in healthy donors. Broader study findings: Earlier results showed most TCR beta V segments being productive about 90% or about 30% of the time.

Concerning this clone itself: Its target is not known. The junction shows a germline mismatch at one end, possibly a read error.

The CDR3 is 14 residues long. From germline, CDR1 is SEHNR and CDR2 FQNEAQ (reference sequence). PCR involved 60 Vbeta and 13 Jbeta primers. Sequenced by immunoSEQ multiplex PCR; TCRdb stores in-frame clones only, minus some. The repertoire holds some 180,000 clones, with about 77% as singletons. This sequence joins TRBV7-9 and TRBJ2-3; 12 positions match TRBD2. The sequencing input was PBMCs. The origin of this receptor is a female donor in good health and CMV-seronegative. The CDR3, as DNA: TGTGCCAGCAGCCTAGCGGGAGGGGTAAATACGCAGTATTTT. This codes for CASSLAGGVNTQYF.